This T cell receptor (beta chain) was obtained from a study of breast tumors, draining lymph nodes, adjacent tissues. The study's findings and limits: Most tumor T cells seemingly derive from lymph node, then expand in tumor. Luminal-like breast cancer showed significantly higher tumor–nontumor repertoire similarity than basal-like. Tumor repertoires ranked between lymph nodes and nontumor tissue in diversity, with V and J gene preferences. Data only fit, rather than demonstrated, lymph node origin of most tumor T cells.

TCRdb analysed the multiplex PCR reads with MiXCR anew, one entry per CDR3 protein. Of nearly 200,000 distinct CDR3 sequences detected, 31% appear once; the ten largest clones hold around 4.4%. Breast cancer patients provided tissue from their axillary draining lymph nodes. This clonotype was found many times. The antigen is not known. Trimming pared 4 bases from V and 8 bases from J, leaving 6 bases between. CDR3 size: 12 residues. Germline CDR1 MNHEY, CDR2 SVGAGI. This sequence originates from a female donor with breast cancer. Some clones in this sample may be carry-over from other donors' samples. The sample consisted of axillary lymph node tissue. The rearrangement joins TRBV6-5 to TRBJ1-6; D call uncertain. The CDR3 spells CASSFTDSPLHF. The DNA for the CDR3 is TGTGCCAGCAGTTTTACGGATTCACCCCTCCACTTT.